This TCR beta chain originates from a study of cytomegalovirus exposure and HLA in healthy donors. The study, taken as a whole, reports: Analysis was performed later, and it showed HLA-associated TCR beta chains to be more clonally expanded than equally common others. Later analysis identified a missense DCLRE1C variant that was linked to TCR beta V- and J-gene trimming. A prior analysis recorded that most TCR beta V segments were productive about 87% or about 30% of the time.

With 60 Vbeta and 13 Jbeta primers, the PCR was carried out. TCRdb's table, derived via immunoSEQ multiplex PCR, lists solely in-frame clones and lacks some. Among 100,000 to 150,000 clones listed, 75% to 85% were seen once. This clone has more than one count but fewer than ten. What it binds is unknown. This CDR3 comprises 14 residues. Germline V gene lookup returns CDR1 LNHDA and CDR2 SQIVND (reference sequence). V was shortened by 4 bases and J by 1 base, with 10 bases between the two germline ends. The receptor was isolated from a woman aged 40 to 55 in good health and CMV-seropositive. The gene calls are TRBV19 and TRBJ2-5, with D tentatively TRBD1 (6 bases). Material for sequencing was PBMCs. This chain's CDR3 is CASSTRQVQETQYF. CDR3 nucleotide sequence: TGTGCCAGTAGTACTAGACAGGTCCAAGAGACCCAGTACTTC. The full variable domain, completed using reference TRBV19 and TRBJ2-5, is DGGITQSPKYLFRKEGQNVTLSCEQNLNHDAMYWYRQDPGQGLRLIYYSQIVNDFQKGDIAEGYSVSREKKESFPLTVTSAQKNPTAFYLCASSTRQVQETQYFGPGTRLLVL.